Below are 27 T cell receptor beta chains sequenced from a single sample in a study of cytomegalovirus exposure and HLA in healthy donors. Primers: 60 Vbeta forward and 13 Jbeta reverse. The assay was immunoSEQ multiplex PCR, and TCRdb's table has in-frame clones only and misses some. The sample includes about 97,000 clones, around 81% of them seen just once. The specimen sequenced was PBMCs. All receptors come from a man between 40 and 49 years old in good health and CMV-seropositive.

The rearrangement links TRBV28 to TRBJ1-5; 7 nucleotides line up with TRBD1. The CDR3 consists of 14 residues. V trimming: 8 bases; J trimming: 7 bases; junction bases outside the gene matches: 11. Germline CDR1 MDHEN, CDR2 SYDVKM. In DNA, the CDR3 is TGTGCCAGCGGGAACAGGGGCCCGGTGCAGCCCCAGCATTTT. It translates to CASGNRGPVQPQHF.

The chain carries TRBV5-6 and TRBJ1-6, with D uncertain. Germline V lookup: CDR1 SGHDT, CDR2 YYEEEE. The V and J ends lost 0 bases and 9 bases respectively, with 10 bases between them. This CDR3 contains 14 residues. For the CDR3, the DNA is TGTGCCAGCAGCTTGGACCCACGGGGTTCACCCCTCCACTTT. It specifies CASSLDPRGSPLHF.

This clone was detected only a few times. The CDR3 loop reads CSVLRGGTDTQYF. The CDR3 DNA reads as TGCAGCGTTCTCAGGGGGGGCACAGATACGCAGTATTTT. The chain carries TRBV29-1 and TRBJ2-3, with D possibly matching TRBD1 (7 bases). The CDR3 extends over 13 amino acids. Germline V gene sequence: CDR1 SQVTM, CDR2 ANQGSEA. The V and J ends lost 5 bases and 1 base respectively, with 10 bases between them.

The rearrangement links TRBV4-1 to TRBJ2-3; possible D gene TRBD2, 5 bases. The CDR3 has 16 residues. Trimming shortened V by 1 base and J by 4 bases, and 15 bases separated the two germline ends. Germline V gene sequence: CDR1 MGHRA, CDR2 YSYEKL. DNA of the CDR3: TGCGCCAGCAGCCAAGGTAGAGGTGAGGGTGCAGATACGCAGTATTTT. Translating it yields CASSQGRGEGADTQYF.

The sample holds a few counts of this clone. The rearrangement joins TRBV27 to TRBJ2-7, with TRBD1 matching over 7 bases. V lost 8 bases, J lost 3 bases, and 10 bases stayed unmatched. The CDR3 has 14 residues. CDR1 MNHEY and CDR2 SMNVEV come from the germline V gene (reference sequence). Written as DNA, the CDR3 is TGTGCCAGCGCTAGGAGTGCAGGGGGCTACGAGCAGTACTTC. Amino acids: CASARSAGGYEQYF.

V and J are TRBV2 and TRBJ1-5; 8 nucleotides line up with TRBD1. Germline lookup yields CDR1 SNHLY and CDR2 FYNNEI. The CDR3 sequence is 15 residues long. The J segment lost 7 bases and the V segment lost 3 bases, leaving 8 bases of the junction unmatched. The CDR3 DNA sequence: TGTGCCAGCAGTGATAGCGGACAGGGTATCCAGCCCCAGCATTTT. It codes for CASSDSGQGIQPQHF.

The CDR3 sequence is CASSSQGGYETQYF. In DNA form, the CDR3 reads TGTGCCAGCAGCTCCCAAGGGGGTTATGAGACCCAGTACTTC. The chain combines TRBV7-6 with TRBJ2-5, with D possibly being TRBD1 (6 bases). CDR1 is SGHVS and CDR2 is FNYEAQ in the germline V gene. The CDR3 consists of 14 residues. Trimming took off 4 bases at V and 5 bases at J, with 14 bases between the two ends.

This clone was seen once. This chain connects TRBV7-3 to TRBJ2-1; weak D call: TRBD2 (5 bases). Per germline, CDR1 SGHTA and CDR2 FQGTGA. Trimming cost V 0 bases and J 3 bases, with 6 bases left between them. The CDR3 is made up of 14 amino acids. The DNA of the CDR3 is TGTGCCAGCAGCTTAACGGGAGACTACAATGAGCAGTTCTTC. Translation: CASSLTGDYNEQFF. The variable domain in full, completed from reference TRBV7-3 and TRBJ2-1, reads GAGVSQTPSNKVTEKGKYVELRCDPISGHTALYWYRQSLGQGPEFLIYFQGTGAADDSGLPNDRFFAVRPEGSVSTLKIQRTERGDSAVYLCASSLTGDYNEQFFGPGTRLTVL.

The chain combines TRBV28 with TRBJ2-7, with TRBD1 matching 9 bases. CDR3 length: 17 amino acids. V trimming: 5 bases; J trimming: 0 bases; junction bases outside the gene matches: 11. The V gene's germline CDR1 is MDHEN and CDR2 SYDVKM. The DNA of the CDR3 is TGTGCCAGCAGTCTCGGGACAGGGATCGTACTCTCCTACGAGCAGTACTTC. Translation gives CASSLGTGIVLSYEQYF.

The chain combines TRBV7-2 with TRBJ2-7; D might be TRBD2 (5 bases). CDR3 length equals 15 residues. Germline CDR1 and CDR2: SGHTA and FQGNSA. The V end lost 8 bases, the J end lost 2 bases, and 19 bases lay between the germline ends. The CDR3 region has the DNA TGTGCCAGCCACTTAGGAGGTAGCGACCCCTACGAGCAGTACTTC. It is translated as CASHLGGSDPYEQYF.

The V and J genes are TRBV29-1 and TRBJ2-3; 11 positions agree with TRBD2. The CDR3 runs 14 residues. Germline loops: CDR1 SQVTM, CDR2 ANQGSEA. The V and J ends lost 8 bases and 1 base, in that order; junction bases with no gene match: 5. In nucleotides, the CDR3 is TGCAGCACTGAGACTAGCGGGGGCACAGATACGCAGTATTTT. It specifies CSTETSGGTDTQYF.

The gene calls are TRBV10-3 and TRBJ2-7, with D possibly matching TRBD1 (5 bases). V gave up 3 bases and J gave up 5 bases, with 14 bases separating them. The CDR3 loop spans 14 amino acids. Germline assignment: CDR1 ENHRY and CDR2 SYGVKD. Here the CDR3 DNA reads TGTGCCATCAGTGAACTGGCAGGGCAAGACGAGCAGTACTTC. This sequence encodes CAISELAGQDEQYF.

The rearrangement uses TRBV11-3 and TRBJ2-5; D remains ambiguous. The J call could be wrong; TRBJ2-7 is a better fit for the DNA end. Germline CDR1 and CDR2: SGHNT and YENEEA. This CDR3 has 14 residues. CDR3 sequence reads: CASSLGPGSYEQYF. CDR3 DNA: TGTGCCAGCAGCTTAGGTCCAGGCTCCTACGAGCAGTACTTC.

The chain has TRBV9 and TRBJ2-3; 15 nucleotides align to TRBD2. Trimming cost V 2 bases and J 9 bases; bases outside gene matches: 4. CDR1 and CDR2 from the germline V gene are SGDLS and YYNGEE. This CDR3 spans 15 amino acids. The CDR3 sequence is CASSVGLAGGHTQYF. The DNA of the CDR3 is TGTGCCAGCAGCGTTGGACTAGCGGGGGGGCACACGCAGTATTTT.

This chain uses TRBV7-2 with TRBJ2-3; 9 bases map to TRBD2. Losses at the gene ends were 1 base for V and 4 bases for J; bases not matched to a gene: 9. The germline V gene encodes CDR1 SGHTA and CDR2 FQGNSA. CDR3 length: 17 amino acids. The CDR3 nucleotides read TGTGCCAGCAGCTTAGGACCCCTGAGCGGGAGGTCAGATACGCAGTATTTT. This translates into CASSLGPLSGRSDTQYF.

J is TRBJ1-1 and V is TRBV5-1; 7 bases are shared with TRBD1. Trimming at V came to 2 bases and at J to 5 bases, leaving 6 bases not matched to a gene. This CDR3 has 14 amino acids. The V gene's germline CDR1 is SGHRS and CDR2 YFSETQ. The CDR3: CASSLEGASTEAFF. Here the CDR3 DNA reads TGCGCCAGCAGCTTAGAGGGGGCAAGTACTGAAGCTTTCTTT.

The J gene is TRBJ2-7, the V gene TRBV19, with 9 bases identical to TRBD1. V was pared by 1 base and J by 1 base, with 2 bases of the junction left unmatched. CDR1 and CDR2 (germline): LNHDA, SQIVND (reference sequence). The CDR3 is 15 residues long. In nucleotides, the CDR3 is TGTGCCAGTAGTATAGGGACAGGGGCATCCTACGAGCAGTACTTC. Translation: CASSIGTGASYEQYF.

Here the CDR3 DNA reads TGTGCCTGGAGTGACCTCGCGAGGTATGGCTACACCTTC. Its translation is CAWSDLARYGYTF. The chain uses TRBV30 and TRBJ1-2, with D hard to call. In germline, CDR1 is GTSNPN, CDR2 SVGIG (reference sequence). This CDR3 spans 13 amino acids. V shed 1 base and J shed 5 bases, with 11 bases lying between them.

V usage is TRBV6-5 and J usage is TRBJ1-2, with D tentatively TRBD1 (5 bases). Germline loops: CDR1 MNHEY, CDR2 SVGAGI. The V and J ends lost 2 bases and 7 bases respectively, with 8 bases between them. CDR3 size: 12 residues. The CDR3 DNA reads TGTGCCAGCAGTTACAGGGGTGGTGGCTACACCTTC. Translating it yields CASSYRGGGYTF.

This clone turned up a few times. CDR3: CASSQARDRKAFF. The CDR3 DNA is TGCGCCAGCAGCCAAGCTCGCGACAGGAAAGCTTTCTTT. This rearrangement joins TRBV4-1 to TRBJ1-1; D may be TRBD1 (6 bases). Between the trimmed V and J ends, which lost 1 base and 9 bases, there was a span of 12 bases. CDR1 MGHRA and CDR2 YSYEKL come from the germline V gene. This CDR3 region has 13 residues.

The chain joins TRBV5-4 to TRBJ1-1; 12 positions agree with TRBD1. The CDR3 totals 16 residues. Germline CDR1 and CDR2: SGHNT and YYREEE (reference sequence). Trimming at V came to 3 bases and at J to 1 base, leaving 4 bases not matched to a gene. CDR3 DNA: TGTGCCAGCAGCTGGGGACAGGGGGCGAAGAACACTGAAGCTTTCTTT. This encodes CASSWGQGAKNTEAFF. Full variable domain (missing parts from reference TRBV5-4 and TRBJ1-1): ETGVTQSPTHLIKTRGQQVTLRCSSQSGHNTVSWYQQALGQGPQFIFQYYREEENGRGNFPPRFSGLQFPNYSSELNVNALELDDSALYLCASSWGQGAKNTEAFFGQGTRLTVV.

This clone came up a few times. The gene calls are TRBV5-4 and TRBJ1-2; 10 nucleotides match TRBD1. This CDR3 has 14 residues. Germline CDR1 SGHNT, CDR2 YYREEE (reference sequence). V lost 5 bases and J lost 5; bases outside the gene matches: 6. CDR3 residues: CASRVTGGLYGYTF. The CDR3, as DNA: TGTGCCAGCAGAGTGACAGGGGGCCTGTATGGCTACACCTTC.

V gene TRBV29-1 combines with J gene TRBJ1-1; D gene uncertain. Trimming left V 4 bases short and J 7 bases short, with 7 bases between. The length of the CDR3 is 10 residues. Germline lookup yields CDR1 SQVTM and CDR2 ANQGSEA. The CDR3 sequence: CSVAPREAFF. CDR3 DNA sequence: TGCAGCGTTGCCCCGCGTGAAGCTTTCTTT.

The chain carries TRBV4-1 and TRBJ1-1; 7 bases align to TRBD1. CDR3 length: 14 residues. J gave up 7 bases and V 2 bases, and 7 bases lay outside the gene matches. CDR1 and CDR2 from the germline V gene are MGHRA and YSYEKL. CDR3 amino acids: CASSQSWWDSEAFF. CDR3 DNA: TGCGCCAGCAGCCAATCTTGGTGGGACAGTGAAGCTTTCTTT.

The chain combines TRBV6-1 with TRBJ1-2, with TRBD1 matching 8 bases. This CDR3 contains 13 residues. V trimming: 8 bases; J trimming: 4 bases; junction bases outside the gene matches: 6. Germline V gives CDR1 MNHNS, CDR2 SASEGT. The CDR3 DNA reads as TGTGCCAGCTCCGGACAGGGCGGCTATGGCTACACCTTC. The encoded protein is CASSGQGGYGYTF.

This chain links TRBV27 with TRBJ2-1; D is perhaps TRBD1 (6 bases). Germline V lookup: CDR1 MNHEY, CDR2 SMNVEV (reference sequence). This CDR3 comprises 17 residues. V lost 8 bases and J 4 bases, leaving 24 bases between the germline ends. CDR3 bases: TGTGCCAGCGGCCCCTGGGGTAGAGGGGGATATTACAATGAGCAGTTCTTC. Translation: CASGPWGRGGYYNEQFF.

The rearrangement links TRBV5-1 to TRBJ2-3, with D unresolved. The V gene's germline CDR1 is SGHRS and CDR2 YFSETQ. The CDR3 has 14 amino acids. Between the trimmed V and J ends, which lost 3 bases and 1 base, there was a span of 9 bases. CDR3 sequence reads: CASSYYPGTDTQYF. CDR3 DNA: TGCGCCAGCAGCTACTACCCCGGCACAGATACGCAGTATTTT.